This T cell receptor (beta chain) was observed in a study of blood T cell repertoires in COVID-19. Germline V gives CDR1 SEHNR, CDR2 FQNEAQ (reference sequence). CDR3 length: 16 residues. V was pared by 10 bases and J by 4 bases, with 12 bases of the junction left unmatched. The protocol was immunoSEQ multiplex PCR, while the TCRdb copy is restricted to in-frame clones and leaves out a portion. Seen here are over 150,000 clones, about 80% observed once, and the top ten hold approximately 11%. The genes are TRBV7-9 and TRBJ2-5; 13 bases agree with TRBD2. Specimen: peripheral blood. This receptor was taken from a man aged 70-80 years with active or convalescent COVID-19. The CDR3 nucleotides are TGTGCCACCAGAAGCCCGGGACTAGCGGGATTAGAGACCCAGTACTTC. Translated: CATRSPGLAGLETQYF. Complete variable domain (other parts from reference TRBV7-9 and TRBJ2-5): DTGVSQNPRHKITKRGQNVTFRCDPISEHNRLYWYRQTLGQGPEFLTYFQNEAQLEKSRLLSDRFSAERPKGSFSTLEIQRTEQGDSAMYLCATRSPGLAGLETQYFGPGTRLLVL.